This T cell receptor (beta chain) was captured by sequencing in a study of T cell repertoires in cytomegalovirus infection. Turning to the study itself: From public TCR beta signatures came an indication of both CMV infection and matching HLA type.

A word on this clonotype: The antigen remains unidentified.

CDR1 and CDR2 from the germline V gene are SQVTM and ANQGSEA. V was trimmed by 7 bases and J by 8 bases, leaving 12 bases between them. The CDR3 sequence is 11 residues long. General study points: Cumulative frequency of public TCR beta families picked out carriers of CMV plus the relevant HLA.

TCRdb itself ran the reads through MiXCR, one entry per CDR3 protein. The table has 250,000 to 300,000 distinct CDR3 sequences, approximately 15% seen once. This clonotype was obtained from a human donor in good health (CMV status not recorded). Some clones in this sample may be carry-over from other donors' samples. This rearrangement joins TRBV29-1 to TRBJ2-1; D unclear. The sequenced material came from CD8+ T cells from PBMCs. CDR3: CSAVGPYEQFF. The CDR3 nucleotides are TGCAGCGCCGTCGGTCCATATGAGCAGTTCTTC.